This T cell receptor beta chain came from a study of cytomegalovirus exposure and HLA in healthy donors. Across the whole study: The same platform was used for the 90 to 150 validation repertoires as for the roughly 660 first-cohort repertoires, as reported in a later analysis. Findings of the study overall: Cytomegalovirus-associated TCR beta chains were listed, numbering around 150.

This clone was detected only once. The target antigen is unknown. Measured with immunoSEQ multiplex PCR; TCRdb has only the in-frame clones, and not every one. The top ten hold 2.6% of the sample, which has about 240,000 clones, around 87% seen once. Germline CDR1 is SGDLS and CDR2 is YYNGEE. The V end lost 0 bases, the J end lost 7 bases, and 17 bases lay between the germline ends. This CDR3 has 15 amino acids. The sequence was obtained from a man aged 18 to 30 in good health and CMV-seronegative. Material for sequencing was PBMCs. The J gene is TRBJ2-7, the V gene TRBV9, with D possibly matching TRBD2 (6 bases). The CDR3 sequence: CASSVDGTGAEEQYF. The DNA of the CDR3 is TGTGCCAGCAGCGTAGACGGTACGGGAGCCGAAGAGCAGTACTTC.